A selection of T cell receptor beta chains follows, all from one sample in a study of T-cell reconstitution after alpha-beta-depleted transplantation in children. TCRdb independently ran MiXCR on the PCR reads; one entry per CDR3 protein. Counted here are about 260,000 distinct CDR3 sequences, roughly 10% occurring once; the ten biggest clones make up around 22%. The specimen comprised peripheral blood, sampled 180 days after TCRalphabeta/CD19-depleted stem cell transplant. These receptors came from a male patient between 2 and 10 years old who had a stem cell transplant for chronic granulomatous disease, so the T cells may come from the graft donor. Both conserved end residues are part of each CDR3. The order of the fields is V gene, D gene, J gene, clone size, CDR3 protein, CDR3 DNA. The D gene is left open where the match is weak. Clone size is stated in some rows and not others, as once, few, many or a class when expanded.

>TRBV5-5|NA|TRBJ1-2|many
CASSSVLKGGYGYTF
TGTGCCAGCAGCTCCGTACTAAAAGGTGGCTATGGCTACACCTTC
>TRBV7-2|TRBD1|TRBJ2-7|many
CASSPGQGALEQYF
TGTGCCAGCAGTCCGGGACAGGGGGCGCTTGAGCAGTACTTC
>TRBV9|NA|TRBJ2-3|many
CASSAHPADTQYF
TGTGCCAGCAGCGCCCACCCCGCAGATACGCAGTATTTT
>TRBV28|NA|TRBJ2-3|many
CASSEGRTHTDTQYF
TGTGCCAGCAGTGAGGGGCGAACGCACACAGATACGCAGTATTTT
>TRBV5-4|NA|TRBJ2-5|NA
CASSLFSGSQETQYF
TGTGCCAGCAGCTTGTTTAGCGGCTCCCAAGAGACCCAGTACTTC
>TRBV28|TRBD2|TRBJ2-3|many
CASSPGGAGADTQYF
TGTGCCAGCAGTCCCGGAGGGGCGGGAGCAGATACGCAGTATTTT
>TRBV7-2|TRBD1|TRBJ2-3|many
CASSWWTGNTDTQYF
TGTGCCAGCAGCTGGTGGACAGGGAACACAGATACGCAGTATTTT
>TRBV7-8|TRBD2|TRBJ2-1|many
CASILAGVYNEQFF
TGTGCCAGCATCCTTGCGGGGGTCTACAATGAGCAGTTCTTC
>TRBV12-3/TRBV12-4|TRBD2|TRBJ2-7|many
CASKLAGGPYEQYF
TGTGCCAGCAAACTAGCGGGAGGGCCCTACGAGCAGTACTTC
>TRBV20-1|NA|TRBJ1-5|many
CSAGGRSNQPQHF
TGCAGTGCTGGGGGTCGAAGCAATCAGCCCCAGCATTTT
>TRBV14|NA|TRBJ2-3|NA
CASGQGLPCTDTQYF
TGTGCCAGCGGCCAAGGACTACCCTGCACAGATACGCAGTATTTT
>TRBV15|NA|TRBJ2-2|many
CATSRTDRNTGELFF
TGTGCCACCAGCAGGACGGACAGGAACACCGGGGAGCTGTTTTTT
>TRBV12-3/TRBV12-4|TRBD2|TRBJ2-1|many
CAVGASGNNEQFF
TGTGCCGTCGGGGCTAGCGGCAACAATGAGCAGTTCTTC
>TRBV20-1|NA|TRBJ1-3|many
CSATTGSGNTIYF
TGCAGTGCTACAACAGGGTCAGGAAACACCATATATTTT
>TRBV19|NA|TRBJ2-1|NA
CASSIDLGGNEQFF
TGTGCCAGTAGTATAGATCTAGGGGGCAATGAGCAGTTCTTC
>TRBV4-3|TRBD2|TRBJ2-7|NA
CASSSGTSDSYELYF
TGCGCCAGCAGCTCCGGGACTAGCGACTCCTACGAGCTGTACTTC